The entry that follows covers one TCR beta chain sequence. The antigen remains undetermined. This sample stems from a study of metastatic and nonmetastatic thyroid tumors. About the study: For malignant and benign thyroid patients, tumor or nodule tissue and blood were the sources whose repertoires were compared. Study outcomes and limitations: Significantly higher TCR beta diversity was reportedly seen in malignant thyroid tumors than benign nodules, in blood and tumor.

No treatment had been given to any patient before thyroid surgery. Per the original methods: Building a distant-metastasis classifier for papillary thyroid cancer drew on CDR3 differences across clinicopathological groups. TCRdb reprocessed the PCR reads via MiXCR. It is TCRdb's table, rather than the study itself, that gives the V and J calls and clone size. The table shows just over 7,500 clones, with 25% to 30% occurring only once. The V gene's germline CDR1 is MNHEY and CDR2 SMNVEV (reference sequence). Trimming cost V 5 bases and J 2 bases, with 13 bases left between them. The CDR3 extends over 14 amino acids.

This chain joins TRBV27 and TRBJ2-7; no reliable D call. This sequence was found in a female donor with papillary thyroid cancer or a benign thyroid nodule (not recorded which). Some clones in this sample may be carry-over from other donors' samples. The specimen sequenced was adjacent normal tissue. The CDR3: CASSPGSIPYEQYF. The CDR3 DNA reads as TGTGCCAGCAGTCCTGGTAGTATACCCTACGAGCAGTACTTC.